The 27 T cell receptor beta chains given below trace back to one sample, sequenced in a study of glioma-infiltrating T cells. Using RNA template, CDR3s of TCR alpha and beta were amplified with iRepertoire arm-PCR. TCRdb re-analysed the multiplex PCR reads in MiXCR, keeping a single row per CDR3 protein. The profile shows about 180,000 distinct CDR3 sequences, under 55% of them singletons. The sequenced material came from glioma tissue, nonneoplastic brain tissue, or PBMCs (not recorded which). The receptors here all came from a human donor with low-grade glioma or glioblastoma, undergoing nonglioma brain surgery, or in good health (not recorded which).

Remarks on this clonotype: A much larger clone lies a single base off, so this may be a read error. This is likely a read error, given that the CDR3 carries no conserved phenylalanine or tryptophan at its end. This chain connects TRBV6-1 to TRBJ1-1; tentatively, D is TRBD1 (5 bases). The CDR3 sequence is 14 residues long. The germline CDR1 and CDR2 sequences are MNHNS and SASEGT. The CDR3 region is CAISERGSVAEAFL. CDR3 bases: TGTGCCATCAGTGAGCGGGGGTCCGTCGCTGAAGCTTTCCTT.

This clonotype was seen repeatedly, ten times or more. The V gene is TRBV18, the J gene TRBJ2-7; D is perhaps TRBD1 (5 bases). The CDR3 spans 14 residues. Germline values: CDR1 KGHSH, CDR2 LQKENI. V was clipped by 3 bases and J by 0 bases, with 9 bases between them. The CDR3 reads CASSPDRSSYEQYF. CDR3 bases: TGTGCCAGCTCACCCGACAGAAGCTCCTACGAGCAGTACTTC.

This clonotype showed up just once. A much larger clone differs from this one at a single base, so this may be a read error. The chain employs TRBV24-1 and TRBJ2-3; 7 bases are a match to TRBD1. The J segment lost 2 bases and the V segment lost 9 bases, leaving 4 bases of the junction unmatched. CDR3 size: 13 residues. The V gene's germline CDR1 is KGHDR and CDR2 SFDVKD. The DNA for the CDR3 is TGTGCCACCGGGGACAGCATCACAGATACGCAGTATTTT. Translated: CATGDSITDTQYF.

On this clonotype: One end of the junction does not line up with germline, which may come from a read error. The rearrangement links TRBV28 to TRBJ1-5; 9 bases line up with TRBD1. Looked up from germline, CDR1 is MDHEN and CDR2 is SYDVKM. CDR3 length equals 15 residues. The CDR3 spells CASSLGQGYRQPQNF. The CDR3 DNA reads TGTGCCAGCAGTTTGGGACAGGGCTATCGTCAGCCCCAGAATTTT.

The CDR3 reads CASMRTSGVDEQFF. The CDR3 region has the DNA TGTGCCAGTATGAGGACTAGCGGGGTCGATGAGCAGTTCTTC. V and J are TRBV19 and TRBJ2-1; 12 positions match TRBD2. The CDR3 has 14 residues. J lost 8 bases, V lost 7 bases, and 6 bases had no gene match. Germline V lookup: CDR1 LNHDA, CDR2 SQIVND (reference sequence).

On this clonotype: A much larger clone differs by one base, so this may be a read error. The chain uses TRBV24-1 and TRBJ2-1; unclear D gene. The CDR3 contains 13 residues. Germline V lookup: CDR1 KGHDR, CDR2 SFDVKD. V lost 5 bases, J lost 5 bases, and 9 bases lay in between. The CDR3 region is CATSGKADNEQFF. DNA of the CDR3: TGTGCCACCAGTGGCAAGGCCGACAATGAGCAGTTCTTC.

The table lists this clonotype with a few counts. The chain is built from TRBV7-3 and TRBJ2-1; D remains unclear. This CDR3 has 13 amino acids. Between the trimmed V and J ends, which lost 5 bases and 10 bases, there was a span of 15 bases. CDR1 and CDR2 (germline): SGHTA, FQGTGA. Here the CDR3 DNA reads TGTGCCAGCAGCCCAATGGATTTGGGAGAGCAGTTCTTC. Translation gives CASSPMDLGEQFF.

This clonotype was observed at least ten times. The gene calls are TRBV6-1 and TRBJ2-1; a possible D gene is TRBD1 (6 bases). The CDR3 runs 13 residues. V was trimmed by 6 bases and J by 7 bases, leaving 13 bases between them. Germline V gives CDR1 MNHNS, CDR2 SASEGT. CDR3 amino acids: CASSWGHDNEQFF. CDR3 DNA sequence: TGTGCCAGCAGCTGGGGACACGATAATGAGCAGTTCTTC.

J is TRBJ1-5 and V is TRBV28, with unresolved D. Germline V lookup: CDR1 MDHEN, CDR2 SYDVKM. Trimming removed 5 bases from V and 11 bases from J, with 22 bases in between. The CDR3 has 15 residues. The CDR3 is CASSPIGDSNQSQHF. DNA of the CDR3: TGTGCCAGCAGTCCTATTGGGGATAGCAACCAGTCCCAGCATTTT.

This clonotype has only a few counts. V is TRBV25-1 and J is TRBJ1-5; 7 bases map to TRBD1. This CDR3 region has 15 residues. V shed 3 bases, J shed 4 bases, and the junction held 6 bases outside the gene matches. Germline V gene lookup returns CDR1 MGHDK and CDR2 SYGVNS. CDR3 amino acids: CASSDWDSDNQPQHF. CDR3 nucleotides: TGTGCCAGCAGTGATTGGGACAGCGATAATCAGCCCCAGCATTTT. Together with reference TRBV25-1 and TRBJ1-5, the CDR3 gives the full variable domain: EADIYQTPRYLVIGTGKKITLECSQTMGHDKMYWYQQDPGMELHLIHYSYGVNSTEKGDLSSESTVSRIRTEHFPLTLESARPSHTSQYLCASSDWDSDNQPQHFGDGTRLSIL.

Notes on this clonotype: This could be a read error, since a much larger clone is one nucleotide away. The V gene is TRBV12-3 or TRBV12-4, the J gene TRBJ1-1; no reliable D call. This CDR3 is 14 amino acids long. Trimming pared 4 bases from V and 3 bases from J, leaving 12 bases between. CDR3 bases: TGTGCCAGCAGTTGTTACCAGGAAGACACTGAAGCTTTCTTT. This translates into CASSCYQEDTEAFF.

This clonotype has just a few counts. This may stem from a read error, because a much larger clone lies one nucleotide away. This rearrangement joins TRBV27 to TRBJ2-7, with 7 bases identical to TRBD2. The germline V gene encodes CDR1 MNHEY and CDR2 SMNVEV (reference sequence). The CDR3 totals 13 residues. Here the CDR3 reads CASSPGTNYGQYF. CDR3 nucleotide sequence: TGTGCCAGCAGTCCCGGGACTAACTACGGGCAGTACTTC.

The rearrangement uses TRBV12-3 or TRBV12-4 and TRBJ1-5, with a tentative D call TRBD1 (5 bases). The CDR3 spans 15 residues. Trimming left V 4 bases short and J 7 bases short, with 17 bases between. The CDR3 bases are TGTGCCAGCAGTTGGGGGAGAGGGACCGCCCAGCCCCAGCATTTT. Encoded protein: CASSWGRGTAQPQHF.

To note about this clonotype: A much larger clone lies a single base off, so this may be a read error. The rearrangement links TRBV20-1 to TRBJ2-7; TRBD2 might be the D (6 bases). The CDR3 runs 13 residues. V was shortened by 4 bases and J by 0 bases, with 10 bases between the two germline ends. Germline V gene data show CDR1 as DFQATT and CDR2 as SNEGSKA (reference sequence). The CDR3 bases are TGCAGTGCTACGACTAGAGGCTCCTACGAGCAGTACTTC. Translating gives CSATTRGSYEQYF.

This clonotype was seen repeatedly, ten times or more. The V call is TRBV6-1, the J call TRBJ2-3; 7 bases match TRBD2. The CDR3 runs to 14 residues. Trimming at V came to 11 bases and at J to 5 bases, leaving 13 bases not matched to a gene. Germline values: CDR1 MNHNS, CDR2 SASEGT. The CDR3 sequence is CAGAGKREGDTQYF. For the CDR3, the DNA is TGTGCCGGCGCGGGTAAGCGGGAAGGAGATACGCAGTATTTT.

About this clonotype: One base away lies a much larger clone, so this may be a sequencing read error. The chain uses TRBV7-9 and TRBJ1-2; a weak D match, TRBD1 (5 bases). Germline V gene lookup returns CDR1 SEHNR and CDR2 FQNEAQ (reference sequence). The CDR3 loop spans 15 amino acids. V lost 1 base to trimming and J lost 10 bases, with 19 bases between them. The CDR3 nucleotides are TGTGCCAGCAGCTTAGACTTATCTGGGGCTGGTGTCTACACCTTC. Protein sequence: CASSLDLSGAGVYTF.

This clonotype was observed at least ten times. The chain recombines TRBV7-2 with TRBJ1-4; no firm D call. V gave up 1 base and J gave up 7 bases, with 7 bases separating them. Germline values: CDR1 SGHTA, CDR2 FQGNSA. The CDR3 has 13 amino acids. CDR3 coding DNA: TGTGCCAGCAGCTTAGTTTCCCGTGAAAAACTGTTTTTT. Its protein product is CASSLVSREKLFF.

Notes on this clonotype: A read error may be the cause here, since a much bigger clone is one base away. The J gene is TRBJ2-7, the V gene TRBV20-1; 7 bases fit TRBD2. After removal of 0 bases from V and 4 bases from J, the junction contained 12 bases not matched to a gene. This CDR3 is 16 amino acids long. Germline V CDR1 and CDR2: DFQATT, SNEGSKA (reference sequence). Written as DNA, the CDR3 is TGCAGTGCTAGAGATGGCGGGAGTAGCGGTCCGTACGAGCAGTACTTC. Encoded protein: CSARDGGSSGPYEQYF.

This clonotype was counted between two and nine times. The CDR3 sequence is CASSPKQGSEQYF. The DNA of the CDR3 is TGTGCCAGCAGCCCCAAACAGGGATCGGAGCAGTACTTC. V usage is TRBV3-1 and J usage is TRBJ2-7; D is possibly TRBD1 (6 bases). V lost 4 bases to trimming and J lost 7 bases, with 14 bases between them. This CDR3 is built from 13 residues. The germline V gene has CDR1 LGHDT and CDR2 YNNKEL (reference sequence).

A word on this clonotype: This may arise from a read error, as a much more abundant clone is one base away. J is TRBJ1-5 and V is TRBV28, with D perhaps matching TRBD1 (6 bases). The CDR3 totals 15 residues. Trimming took 5 bases from V and 3 from J, leaving 14 bases between them. CDR1 and CDR2 from the germline V gene are MDHEN and SYDVKM. In DNA form, the CDR3 reads TGTGCCAGCAGTCATTTAACAGGGTACAATCAGCCCCAGCATTTT. Protein: CASSHLTGYNQPQHF.

Note on this clonotype: Since a much larger clone is just one base distant, this may be a read error. The chain uses TRBV20-1 and TRBJ2-1, with a possible D match to TRBD2 (5 bases). CDR3 size: 16 residues. V was pared by 3 bases and J by 8 bases, with 23 bases between. Germline CDR1 reads DFQATT; CDR2 reads SNEGSKA (reference sequence). CDR3: CSASYRRNIDGDEQFF. CDR3 bases: TGCAGTGCTAGCTATAGACGGAATATAGACGGGGATGAGCAGTTCTTC.

This rearrangement joins TRBV20-1 to TRBJ1-2; a possible D gene is TRBD1 (5 bases). The V end lost 5 bases, the J end lost 11 bases, and 15 bases lay between the germline ends. Germline V gene data show CDR1 as DFQATT and CDR2 as SNEGSKA (reference sequence). The CDR3 totals 11 residues. As DNA, the CDR3 is TGCAGTGCTTCCGGGGGGACTGGGTACACCTTC. It yields the protein CSASGGTGYTF.

This clonotype appeared many times. This chain links TRBV2 with TRBJ2-1; D not certain. CDR1 and CDR2 (germline): SNHLY, FYNNEI. The CDR3 length is 13 residues. The V gene lost 3 bases and the J gene lost 8 bases, with 11 bases spanning the gap. This chain's CDR3 is CASSDSGLDEQFF. The CDR3 bases are TGTGCCAGCAGTGACTCGGGCTTAGATGAGCAGTTCTTC.

Many counts were recorded for this clonotype. The chain is built from TRBV28 and TRBJ1-1, with D unresolved. Per germline, CDR1 MDHEN and CDR2 SYDVKM. V dropped 3 bases and J dropped 3 bases, with 8 bases sitting between them. This CDR3 has 13 amino acids. This chain's CDR3 is CASSFEQYTEAFF. The CDR3 DNA reads as TGTGCCAGCAGTTTTGAACAATACACTGAAGCTTTCTTT.

As concerns this clonotype: The junction departs from germline at one end; a sequencing error may be responsible. The chain recombines TRBV27 with TRBJ2-7, with D tentatively TRBD1 (5 bases). The germline V gene has CDR1 MNHEY and CDR2 SMNVEV (reference sequence). The length of the CDR3 is 16 residues. CDR3 in DNA: TGTGCCAGCAGTTTAAAGGGGATTGGGTCGTCCTACGATCAGTACTTC. The encoded protein is CASSLKGIGSSYDQYF.

A few counts support this clonotype. The V gene is TRBV11-1, the J gene TRBJ2-1, with 13 bases matching TRBD2. After removal of 2 bases from V and 9 bases from J, the junction contained 13 bases not matched to a gene. This CDR3 spans 18 amino acids. CDR1 is SGHAT and CDR2 is FQDESV in the germline V gene (reference sequence). CDR3 nucleotides: TGTGCCAGCAGCTTACAAGGACTAGCGGGAGTTCAGCCCGGTGAGCAGTTCTTC. This encodes CASSLQGLAGVQPGEQFF.

This clonotype was seen a few times. The chain couples TRBV19 to TRBJ2-1; 7 nucleotides align to TRBD1. The germline V gene has CDR1 LNHDA and CDR2 SQIVND (reference sequence). The CDR3 consists of 15 residues. Unmatched junction bases numbered 7, after V lost 1 base and J lost 7 bases. The CDR3 sequence: CASSIGAGGRNEQFF. The CDR3 DNA is TGTGCCAGTAGTATAGGAGCAGGGGGTCGGAATGAGCAGTTCTTC. Complete variable domain (other parts from reference TRBV19 and TRBJ2-1): DGGITQSPKYLFRKEGQNVTLSCEQNLNHDAMYWYRQDPGQGLRLIYYSQIVNDFQKGDIAEGYSVSREKKESFPLTVTSAQKNPTAFYLCASSIGAGGRNEQFFGPGTRLTVL.